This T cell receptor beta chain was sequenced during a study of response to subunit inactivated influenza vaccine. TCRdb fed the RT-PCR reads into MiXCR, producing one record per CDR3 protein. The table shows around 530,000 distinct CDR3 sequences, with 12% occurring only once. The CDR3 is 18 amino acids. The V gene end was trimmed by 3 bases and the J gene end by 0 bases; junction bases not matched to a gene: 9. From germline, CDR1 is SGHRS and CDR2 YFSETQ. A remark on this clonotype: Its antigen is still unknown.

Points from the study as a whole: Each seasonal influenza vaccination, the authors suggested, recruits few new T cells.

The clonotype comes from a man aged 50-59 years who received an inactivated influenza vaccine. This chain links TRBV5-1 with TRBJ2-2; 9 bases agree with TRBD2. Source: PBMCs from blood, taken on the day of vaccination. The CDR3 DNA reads TGCGCCAGCAGCTCCGGGCTAGCGGGACGGGCGAACACCGGGGAGCTGTTTTTT. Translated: CASSSGLAGRANTGELFF.